Sample share makes the clone carrying this TCR beta chain large. Its matching antigen is unknown. The data were obtained in a study of metastatic and nonmetastatic thyroid tumors. The wider study: From malignant and benign thyroid patients, repertoires in blood and in tumor or nodule tissue were compared.

This CDR3 is 16 amino acids long. Per germline, CDR1 SGHTA and CDR2 FQGNSA. The V gene lost 5 bases and the J gene lost 3 bases, with 19 bases spanning the gap. Among the patients, none had received any treatment before thyroid surgery. Findings of the study overall: Significantly higher TCR beta diversity was reportedly seen in malignant thyroid tumors than benign nodules, in blood and tumor.

Authors' data handling: A classifier of distant metastasis in papillary thyroid cancer was built from CDR3 differences (across clinicopathological groups). Via MiXCR, TCRdb re-called the PCR reads. For this entry, the V and J calls and clone size follow TCRdb and not the study's own pipeline. Of 6,500 to 9,000 clones listed, roughly two fifths were seen once; the top ten hold 40%. The TCR was taken from a female donor with papillary thyroid cancer or a benign thyroid nodule (not recorded which). Some clones in this sample may be carry-over from other donors' samples. The sample was tumor tissue. The V gene is TRBV7-2, the J gene TRBJ1-1, with D perhaps TRBD1 (6 bases). The CDR3 loop reads CASSENTGWLDTEAFF. The CDR3 region has the DNA TGTGCCAGCAGCGAAAACACAGGGTGGTTGGACACTGAAGCTTTCTTT.